What follows describes a single T cell receptor (beta chain). These data come from a study of blood T cell repertoires in COVID-19. Turning to the study itself: Specimens from acute and convalescent COVID-19 originated in the United States, Italy and Spain. In each case, the material was cDNA or gDNA derived from T cells, B-cell-depleted T cells, or PBMCs.

Clones were sequenced by immunoSEQ multiplex PCR, and TCRdb holds only the in-frame ones, with some missing. This sample carries about 310,000 clones, about 87% of them seen once, and the ten largest clones take 8.5% to 10%. CDR1 and CDR2 from the germline V gene are LNHDA and SQIVND (reference sequence). With 3 bases removed from V and 7 bases from J, the gap between germline ends came to 6 bases. The CDR3 runs to 11 residues. The receptor was isolated from a woman younger than 35 who had recovered from COVID-19. V gene TRBV19 combines with J gene TRBJ1-2; maybe TRBD1 (5 bases). Input material: PBMCs or T cells enriched from blood (not recorded which). CDR3 DNA: TGTGCCAGTAGTATGCAGGGTGGCTACACCTTC. Amino acids: CASSMQGGYTF.